The rows below give T cell receptor beta chains drawn from one sample of a study of T cells in tuberculosis. The table came from immunoSEQ multiplex PCR; TCRdb's copy has only in-frame clones and leaves some out. The sample has about 38,000 clones, around 94% seen once. The material sequenced was PBMCs, taken at tuberculosis diagnosis. Every receptor here comes from an adult with tuberculosis. The CDR3 runs from the conserved cysteine through the conserved F or W. D genes are given only for firm matches. Not all rows give a size; the values are once, few, many and, for expanded clones, a class.

abundance	d_gene	v_gene	j_gene	CDR3nt	CDR3aa
.	.	TRBV6-6	TRBJ2-1	TGTGCCAGCAGACCCCCCGTGGGGGCCACCTACAATGAGCAGTTCTTC	CASRPPVGATYNEQFF
.	TRBD2	TRBV4-2	TRBJ2-3	TGTGCCAGCAGTGTAGCGGGGAGCACAGATACGCAGTATTTT	CASSVAGSTDTQYF
.	.	TRBV6-1	TRBJ1-2	TGTGCCAGCAGTGAATTGGGGGGCTATGGCTACACCTTC	CASSELGGYGYTF
few	TRBD1	TRBV5-1	TRBJ1-2	TGCGCCAGCAGCTTTGACCCGGGACAGGGGGGCGACGGCTACACCTTC	CASSFDPGQGGDGYTF
.	TRBD2	TRBV10-3	TRBJ2-1	TGTGCCATCAGACGCGGACTAGCCGGGAACGATGAGCAGTTCTTC	CAIRRGLAGNDEQFF
.	TRBD1	TRBV25-1	TRBJ2-7	TGTGCCAGCGAACGCGGACAGGGTGACTACGAGCAGTACTTC	CASERGQGDYEQYF
.	TRBD2	TRBV15	TRBJ2-5	TGTGCCACCAAGCGGGGGGAACAAGAGACCCAGTACTTC	CATKRGEQETQYF
.	TRBD2	TRBV7-3	TRBJ2-3	TGTGCCAGCAGCCCAGGACTAGCGGGGCCAGATACGCAGTATTTT	CASSPGLAGPDTQYF
.	.	TRBV9	TRBJ1-4	TGTGCCAGTCAGAAAGGCACCGGAGGCGAAAAACTGTTTTTT	CASQKGTGGEKLFF
.	TRBD1	TRBV9	TRBJ1-3	TGTGCCAGCAGCCCCCGGACAGGGGGGCAGGGAAACACCATATATTTT	CASSPRTGGQGNTIYF
.	TRBD2	TRBV29-1	TRBJ2-1	TGCAGCGTTGAAGACGGGAGGGGATCCAATGAGCAGTTCTTC	CSVEDGRGSNEQFF
.	.	TRBV18	TRBJ1-5	TGTGCCAGCTCACCAACGGGTATCAGCAATCAGCCCCAGCATTTT	CASSPTGISNQPQHF
.	.	TRBV7-8	TRBJ1-5	TGTGCCAGCAGCTTAGATGACCGCGGCCAGCATTTT	CASSLDDRGQHF
.	.	TRBV6-5	TRBJ1-2	TGTGCCAGCACGCGGGGCGGTGGCTACACCTTC	CASTRGGGYTF
.	.	TRBV5-1	TRBJ1-2	TGCGCCAGCAGCTTGGTAGGGGCAGGAGGCTACACCTTC	CASSLVGAGGYTF
.	TRBD1	TRBV6-5	TRBJ1-2	TGTGCCAGCAGTCGAGGGGGCATTAACTATGGCTACACCTTC	CASSRGGINYGYTF
.	TRBD1	TRBV6-5	TRBJ1-6	TGTGCCAGCAGAACCGGGACAGGGGTCTCACCCCTCCACTTT	CASRTGTGVSPLHF
.	TRBD1	TRBV5-1	TRBJ1-1	TGCGCCAGCAGCCGAAGGCCGGGACAGGGGGAGGAAGCTTTCTTT	CASSRRPGQGEEAFF
once	.	TRBV19	TRBJ1-5	TGTGCCAGTAGTTTTCAAACAGGACAGCCCCAGCATTTT	CASSFQTGQPQHF
.	TRBD1	TRBV29-1	TRBJ1-2	TGCAGCGTTGTTACAGGGGACTATGGCTACACCTTC	CSVVTGDYGYTF
.	TRBD1	TRBV2	TRBJ1-3	TGTGCCAGCAGTGAAGGACAGGGAGGCACTGGAAACACCATATATTTT	CASSEGQGGTGNTIYF
.	.	TRBV1	TRBJ1-1	TGCACCAGCAGCCAAGAGGGACAGTTCCCTGAAGCTTTCTTT	CTSSQEGQFPEAFF
.	.	TRBV2	TRBJ2-7	TGTGCCAGCAGTGAAGGTATTGTGACAGCGACTTATGACGAGCAGTACTTC	CASSEGIVTATYDEQYF
few	.	TRBV18	TRBJ2-3	TGTGCCAGCTCACCACTTTCAGACGGGGGGCTCACAGATACGCAGTATTTT	CASSPLSDGGLTDTQYF
few	.	TRBV29-1	TRBJ2-1	TGCAGCGTCCCCGGCCCTTCTAGTAGGGGTGAGCAGTTCTTC	CSVPGPSSRGEQFF
once	.	TRBV12-5	TRBJ2-1	TGTGCTAGTGGTTTGTGGCGGAGCTCCTACAATGAGCAGTTCTTC	CASGLWRSSYNEQFF
.	TRBD1	TRBV10-3	TRBJ1-2	TGTGCCATCAGTGAGTCGGCGGCTGGGACAGCAGATGGCTACACCTTC	CAISESAAGTADGYTF
.	TRBD1	TRBV27	TRBJ2-7	TGTGCCAGCAGTTTCCGCGGGACAGGTCCCTTGTTACTAGCCGAGCAGTACTTC	CASSFRGTGPLLLAEQYF
.	TRBD2	TRBV5-1	TRBJ2-1	TGCGCCAGCAGCTTGCCTAGCGGGGTTCTGAATGAGCAGTTCTTC	CASSLPSGVLNEQFF
once	.	TRBV10-3	TRBJ2-4	TGTGCCATCAGTGAGCAGGAGGCGAGGTTAGCCAAAAACATTCAGTACTTC	CAISEQEARLAKNIQYF
.	.	TRBV4-1	TRBJ2-3	TGCGCCAGCAGCCTCGTACTCACCACAGATACGCAGTATTTT	CASSLVLTTDTQYF